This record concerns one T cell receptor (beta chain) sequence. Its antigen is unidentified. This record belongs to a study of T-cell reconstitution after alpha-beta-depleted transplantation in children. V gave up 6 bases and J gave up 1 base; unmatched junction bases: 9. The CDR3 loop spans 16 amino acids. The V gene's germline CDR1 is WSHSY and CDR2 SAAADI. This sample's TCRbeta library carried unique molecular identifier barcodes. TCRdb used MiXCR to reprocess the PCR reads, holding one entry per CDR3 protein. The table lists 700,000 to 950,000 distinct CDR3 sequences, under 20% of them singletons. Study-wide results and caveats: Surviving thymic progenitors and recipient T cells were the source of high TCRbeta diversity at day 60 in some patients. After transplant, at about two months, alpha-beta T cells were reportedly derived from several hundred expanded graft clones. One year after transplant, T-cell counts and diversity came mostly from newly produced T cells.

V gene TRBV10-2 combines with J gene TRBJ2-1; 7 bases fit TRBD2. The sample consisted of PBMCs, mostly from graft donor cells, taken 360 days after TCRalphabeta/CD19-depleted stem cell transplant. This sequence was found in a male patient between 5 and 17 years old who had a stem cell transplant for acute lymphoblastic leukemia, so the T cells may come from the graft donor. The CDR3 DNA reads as TGCGCCAGCAGCGAATCGGGGGAGGGGTCCTACAATGAGCAGTTCTTC. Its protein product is CASSESGEGSYNEQFF.